This TCR beta chain was documented in a study of T cell clonality in common variable immunodeficiency. Study-wide results and caveats: Reportedly, TCR beta sequences from common variable immunodeficiency showed fewer deletions and N-nucleotide insertions. What drives increased CVID clonality needs T cell subpopulation sequencing. TCRbeta clonality was increased in CVID versus healthy controls.

Only in-frame clones appear in the TCRdb table, and some are missing; sequencing was by immunoSEQ multiplex PCR. The sample presents tens of thousands of clones, none singletons. This clone was found a few times. What it binds is unknown. Sequencing ends 3 residues short of the CDR3 end; the germline J gene provides the rest. The CDR3 is 16 residues long. Per the germline V gene, CDR1 is KGHSH and CDR2 is LQKENI. Sequenced material: peripheral blood mononuclear cells. The clonotype comes from a person aged 18 to 75 in good health. The genes are TRBV18 and TRBJ1-2, with TRBD1 matching 7 bases. Incomplete CDR3 DNA: TGTGCCAGCTCCCGCCGGGCGGGAGGGGGCACAGATACC. Its protein is CASSRRAGGGTDT. The whole CDR3 sequence reads CASSRRAGGGTDTYTF. The full variable domain, completed using reference TRBV18 and TRBJ1-2, is NAGVMQNPRHLVRRRGQEARLRCSPMKGHSHVYWYRQLPEEGLKFMVYLQKENIIDESGMPKERFSAEFPKEGPSILRIQQVVRGDSAAYFCASSRRAGGGTDTYTFGSGTRLTVV.